These 26 T cell receptor beta chains share one sample of origin, sequenced in a study of T cell responses to AZD1222 COVID-19 vaccine. Profiling relied on immunoSEQ multiplex PCR, and the TCRdb table lists in-frame clones only, not all of them. The sample comprises roughly 160,000 clones, approximately 90% of which are singletons, and 1% to 1.5% rests with the top ten. This specimen consisted of peripheral blood, obtained 28 days after the second AZD1222 dose. These receptors all come from an adult who received the AZD1222 COVID-19 vaccine.

The rearrangement uses TRBV18 and TRBJ1-5, with 8 bases fitting TRBD1. The CDR3 is 13 amino acids. The germline V gene encodes CDR1 KGHSH and CDR2 LQKENI. The trim removed 5 bases at V and 5 bases at J, leaving 2 bases unmatched. The CDR3 reads CASSGQGDQPQHF. CDR3 DNA: TGTGCCAGCTCAGGACAGGGTGATCAGCCCCAGCATTTT.

Details on this clone: The junction departs from germline at one end; a sequencing error may be responsible. The chain joins TRBV7-7 to TRBJ2-5; no firm D call. Germline-derived CDR1 and CDR2 are SSHAT and FNYEAQ (reference sequence). This CDR3 has 14 amino acids. The CDR3 bases are TGTGCTAGCAGCTTGGTTGGGTCCCAAGAGACCCAGTACTTC. Its translation: CASSLVGSQETQYF.

The chain joins TRBV10-2 to TRBJ1-2; D unclear. Germline values: CDR1 WSHSY, CDR2 SAAADI. This CDR3 spans 13 amino acids. Trimming removed 1 base from V and 2 bases from J, with 5 bases in between. CDR3: CASSEYTNYGYTF. DNA of the CDR3: TGCGCCAGCAGTGAGTACACCAACTATGGCTACACCTTC.

V usage is TRBV27 and J usage is TRBJ2-3; a weak D match, TRBD2 (5 bases). Germline CDR1 is MNHEY and CDR2 is SMNVEV (reference sequence). The V end was cut by 3 bases, the J end by 8 bases, with 12 bases between. The CDR3 has 13 residues. CDR3 region: CASSLEVSATQYF. CDR3 nucleotides: TGTGCCAGCAGTTTGGAGGTGTCGGCTACGCAGTATTTT.

The chain couples TRBV3-1 (or the pseudogene TRBV3-2) to TRBJ2-3, with 12 bases matching TRBD2. This CDR3 has 18 amino acids. V shed 3 bases, J shed 5 bases, and the junction held 12 bases outside the gene matches. In germline, CDR1 is LGHDT, CDR2 YNNKEL (reference sequence). The CDR3 coding sequence is TGTGCCAGCAGCCACCTGATGCTAGCGGGGGGGCAGGAAGATACGCAGTATTTT. Amino acid sequence: CASSHLMLAGGQEDTQYF.

The CDR3 loop is CASSTTGAGGVTQYF. The CDR3 region has the DNA TGTGCCAGCAGTACTACTGGTGCGGGGGGGGTTACCCAGTACTTC. This chain joins TRBV6-5 and TRBJ2-5; 9 bases are a match to TRBD2. This CDR3 spans 15 amino acids. Germline assignment: CDR1 MNHEY and CDR2 SVGAGI. J lost 8 bases, V lost 5 bases, and 12 bases had no gene match.

Only one count was recorded for this clone. This rearrangement joins TRBV3-1 (or the pseudogene TRBV3-2) to TRBJ1-2; D perhaps matches TRBD1 (5 bases). Germline loops: CDR1 LGHDT, CDR2 YNNKEL (reference sequence). V lost 2 bases and J 8 bases, leaving 6 bases between the germline ends. This CDR3 region has 11 residues. The CDR3 reads CASSQQGGYTF. CDR3 DNA: TGTGCCAGCAGCCAACAGGGAGGCTACACCTTC.

The rearrangement links TRBV5-1 to TRBJ2-7; 11 bases map to TRBD1. V dropped 5 bases and J dropped 4; count of bases not matched to a gene: 8. This CDR3 has 15 amino acids. Germline V CDR1 and CDR2: SGHRS, YFSETQ. The CDR3 here is CASRQGQGAFYEQYF. CDR3 coding DNA: TGCGCCAGCAGACAAGGACAGGGGGCTTTTTACGAGCAGTACTTC.

V usage is TRBV10-3 and J usage is TRBJ1-2; D may be TRBD1 (5 bases). CDR3 length equals 14 residues. Germline CDR1 is ENHRY and CDR2 is SYGVKD. Trimming removed 4 bases from V and 2 bases from J, with 11 bases in between. CDR3: CAISGGGWNYGYTF. CDR3 bases: TGTGCCATCAGTGGTGGGGGGTGGAACTATGGCTACACCTTC.

The chain carries TRBV30 and TRBJ1-1, with unresolved D. Germline V gene data show CDR1 as GTSNPN and CDR2 as SVGIG (reference sequence). Trimming left V 2 bases short and J 1 base short, with 14 bases between. This CDR3 is built from 15 residues. The CDR3 here is CAWSRFSRGNTEAFF. CDR3 bases: TGTGCCTGGAGTAGGTTCAGTCGGGGGAACACTGAAGCTTTCTTT.

The chain carries TRBV2 and TRBJ2-2; D is ambiguous. Germline V lookup: CDR1 SNHLY, CDR2 FYNNEI. This CDR3 contains 13 residues. V was pared by 2 bases and J by 1 base, with 2 bases between. CDR3 loop: CASSEQNTGELFF. In nucleotides, the CDR3 is TGTGCCAGCAGTGAACAGAACACCGGGGAGCTGTTTTTT. Looking up the rest from reference TRBV2 and TRBJ2-2 gives the full variable domain: EPEVTQTPSHQVTQMGQEVILRCVPISNHLYFYWYRQILGQKVEFLVSFYNNEISEKSEIFDDQFSVERPDGSNFTLKIRSTKLEDSAMYFCASSEQNTGELFFGEGSRLTVL.

This clone has just one count. The genes are TRBV2 and TRBJ1-1; the D is unclear. The CDR3 totals 13 residues. Per germline, CDR1 SNHLY and CDR2 FYNNEI. Trimming took 4 bases from V and 1 from J, leaving 7 bases between them. The CDR3 region has the DNA TGTGCCAGCAGTGGGCAGCCGAACACTGAAGCTTTCTTT. Amino acid sequence: CASSGQPNTEAFF.

The chain couples TRBV7-9 to TRBJ2-3; unclear D gene. Germline CDR1 reads SEHNR; CDR2 reads FQNEAQ (reference sequence). The CDR3 has 14 amino acids. V was clipped by 2 bases and J by 3 bases, with 9 bases between them. The CDR3 nucleotides are TGTGCCAGCAGCTTAAGAGACTTTACAGATACGCAGTATTTT. Translation gives CASSLRDFTDTQYF.

V and J are TRBV13 and TRBJ2-3; D ambiguous. The CDR3 is 12 amino acids. Trimming stripped 2 bases from V and 5 bases from J, with 5 bases between. Per germline, CDR1 PRHDT and CDR2 FYEKMQ (reference sequence). Here the CDR3 reads CASSLWVDTQYF. For the CDR3, the DNA is TGTGCCAGCAGCTTATGGGTAGATACGCAGTATTTT.

The rearrangement links TRBV21-1 to TRBJ1-5; the table gives TRBD1 as D, unverified against the DNA. TRBV21-1 is labeled a pseudogene. The CDR3 loop spans 16 amino acids. Here the CDR3 reads CASPRGQGRYNQPQHF. As DNA, the CDR3 is TGTGCCAGCCCCCGAGGCCAGGGGCGTTACAATCAGCCCCAGCATTTT.

The chain joins TRBV5-4 to TRBJ2-1; 8 nucleotides align to TRBD2. Germline values: CDR1 SGHNT, CDR2 YYREEE (reference sequence). The CDR3 covers 14 residues. Trimming took 6 bases from V and 0 from J; bases not matched to a gene: 2. CDR3 DNA sequence: TGTGCCAGCATGAGCGGGAGCTCCTACAATGAGCAGTTCTTC. This sequence encodes CASMSGSSYNEQFF.

This clone was seen a single time. This chain connects TRBV28 to TRBJ1-2; 8 bases line up with TRBD1. The CDR3 has 15 residues. J gave up 5 bases and V 5 bases, and 10 bases lay outside the gene matches. Germline lookup yields CDR1 MDHEN and CDR2 SYDVKM. CDR3 sequence (DNA): TGTGCCAGCAGTCCCCAGGGGGCGCTTAGGTATGGCTACACCTTC. Protein sequence: CASSPQGALRYGYTF.

The rearrangement links TRBV19 to TRBJ1-1; 9 bases agree with TRBD1. This CDR3 has 16 residues. V shed 3 bases and J 0 bases; nucleotides not matched to a gene: 5. Germline CDR1 reads LNHDA; CDR2 reads SQIVND (reference sequence). CDR3 DNA: TGTGCCAGTAGTATCTCTCGGACAGGGGTGAACACTGAAGCTTTCTTT. This translates into CASSISRTGVNTEAFF.

The rearrangement uses TRBV7-9 and TRBJ2-2; TRBD2 matches at 7 bases. Trimming cost V 7 bases and J 7 bases; bases outside gene matches: 12. In germline, CDR1 is SEHNR, CDR2 FQNEAQ (reference sequence). CDR3 length: 15 residues. The CDR3 is CASKNPGLPFGELFF. CDR3 sequence (DNA): TGTGCCAGCAAAAATCCGGGACTACCTTTCGGGGAGCTGTTTTTT.

This chain joins TRBV3-1 (or the pseudogene TRBV3-2) and TRBJ1-2; D uncertain. V was cut by 4 bases and J by 7 bases, with 13 bases left in between. From germline, CDR1 is LGHDT and CDR2 YNNKEL (reference sequence). CDR3 length equals 13 residues. CDR3 sequence reads: CASSPFDGIGYTF. The CDR3 DNA follows: TGTGCCAGCAGCCCGTTCGACGGAATTGGCTACACCTTC.

V gene TRBV29-1 combines with J gene TRBJ1-1, with 8 bases that match TRBD1. The CDR3 extends over 13 amino acids. The trim removed 5 bases at V and 2 bases at J, leaving 4 bases unmatched. Germline V gives CDR1 SQVTM, CDR2 ANQGSEA. CDR3 loop: CSVRTGSNTEAFF. The DNA for the CDR3 is TGCAGCGTTCGGACAGGGAGTAACACTGAAGCTTTCTTT. Based on the CDR3 plus reference TRBV29-1 and TRBJ1-1, the full variable domain is SAVISQKPSRDICQRGTSLTIQCQVDSQVTMMFWYRQQPGQSLTLIATANQGSEATYESGFVIDKFPISRPNLTFSTLTVSNMSPEDSSIYLCSVRTGSNTEAFFGQGTRLTVV.

V gene TRBV25-1 combines with J gene TRBJ2-5; D gene uncertain. The germline V and J ends were trimmed by 4 bases and 4 bases, with 10 bases remaining between them. Germline CDR1 MGHDK, CDR2 SYGVNS. CDR3 size: 13 residues. DNA for the CDR3: TGTGCCAGCAGTGCCCCCGGGCGAGAGACCCAGTACTTC. Translated: CASSAPGRETQYF.

The CDR3 loop reads CASSRGQSYNEQFF. The DNA of the CDR3 is TGTGCCAGCAGCAGAGGACAGTCGTACAATGAGCAGTTCTTC. This sequence joins TRBV7-2 and TRBJ2-1, with D possibly being TRBD1 (6 bases). Trimming took 5 bases from V and 4 from J, leaving 12 bases between them. CDR1 and CDR2 (germline): SGHTA, FQGNSA. The CDR3 extends over 14 amino acids.

The rearrangement links TRBV7-2 to TRBJ1-2; 7 bases match TRBD1. The CDR3 is 13 residues long. Germline-derived CDR1 and CDR2 are SGHTA and FQGNSA. Trimming at V came to 5 bases and at J to 3 bases, leaving 3 bases not matched to a gene. DNA of the CDR3: TGTGCCAGCAGCGTAGGGACAGACTATGGCTACACCTTC. This encodes CASSVGTDYGYTF.

The V call is TRBV6-4, the J call TRBJ2-7; D ambiguous. Trimming removed 6 bases at V and 2 bases at J, with 11 bases between. This CDR3 has 13 amino acids. Germline assignment: CDR1 MRHNA and CDR2 SNTAGT. Here the CDR3 reads CASSPGPTYEQYF. The CDR3 DNA is TGTGCCAGCAGCCCTGGGCCCACCTACGAGCAGTACTTC.

The chain couples TRBV11-3 to TRBJ2-3; tentatively, D is TRBD1 (5 bases). The CDR3 is 13 residues long. Germline V gene sequence: CDR1 SGHNT, CDR2 YENEEA. V lost 5 bases, J lost 3 bases, and 9 bases lay in between. In nucleotides, the CDR3 is TGTGCCAGCAGCCCCCAGGGAACAGATACGCAGTATTTT. It is translated as CASSPQGTDTQYF. The entire variable domain, with the rest obtained from reference TRBV11-3 and TRBJ2-3, is as follows: EAGVVQSPRYKIIEKKQPVAFWCNPISGHNTLYWYLQNLGQGPELLIRYENEEAVDDSQLPKDRFSAERLKGVDSTLKIQPAELGDSAVYLCASSPQGTDTQYFGPGTRLTVL.